What follows describes a single TCR beta chain. No cognate antigen has been identified for it. Base qualities are not recorded, but no much larger clone differs from it by a single base. This sample stems from a study of blood T cell repertoires in COVID-19 (dated by TCRdb to about 2020). A note on the overall study: Samples covering the acute and convalescent phases of COVID-19 were provided by collaborators in the United States, Italy and Spain. The repertoires were made available in a free public database intended to serve as a resource for research on the immune response to SARS-CoV-2. The samples were drawn from two sources: the first 160 participants of the ongoing ImmuneRACE study, and 1,200 or so subjects contributed by 6 global collaborators. The material from the prospective study consisted of cDNA or gDNA derived from T cells, B-cell-depleted T cells, or PBMCs. Subjects who had been exposed to COVID-19, were actively infected with it, or had recovered from it provided the deeply sampled blood TCRbeta repertoires that made up the dataset. HLA class I and class II types, where available, came from metadata supplied by the sample provider rather than from assay-based typing. The sample metadata nearly always contained a de-identified subject ID, COVID-19 status, age in years and sex. What the study reported, not specific to this receptor: The quantity of clinical and demographic metadata differed by source and by participant and was supplied without curation.

TCRbeta CDR3 regions were amplified from genomic DNA using the immunoSEQ Assay, a bias-controlled multiplex PCR. In the original analysis: Nucleated cell counts per sample were estimated from amplification of reference gene primers within the assay. To quantify the absolute abundance of each unique TCRbeta CDR3 rearrangement, sequence reads were collapsed and filtered. For each sample, productive Simpson clonality was calculated by taking the square root of Simpson's diversity index across productive rearrangements. Here the immuneACCESS table is served through TCRdb, limited to in-frame sequences with V and J called. Missing clones are a known gap in these copies; in checked studies unresolved V genes cover under half, and the rest lacks a known reason. The V and J calls and the clone size are those of that table, but D and trimming were determined from the DNA. The table for this sample lists roughly 100,000 clones; around nine tenths of them were counted only once. The biggest ten clones account for more than 1.5% of the sample.

CDR1 is given as LGHDT and CDR2 as YNNKEL, both from the germline V gene (reference sequence). Trimming removed 4 bases from V and 5 bases from J; the gene matches leave 8 bases unexplained. Including the terminal cysteine and phenylalanine, the CDR3 comprises 15 residues. Only the CDR3 part of the read is kept: 45 bases, read in frame from the first base. Whole blood was collected in K2EDTA tubes by collaborating institutions according to the institutions' own protocols. For TCRbeta analysis, collaborator samples were shipped as frozen whole blood, as isolated PBMCs, or as DNA extracted from either sample type.

The receptor was isolated from a man older than 75 with acute or convalescent COVID-19. The sequenced material came from peripheral blood. This sequence uses TRBV3-1 (or the pseudogene TRBV3-2) and TRBJ2-5; 9 bases in between match TRBD2. At the DNA level, the sequence is TGTGCCAGCAGCCGAGCGGGAGGCCACCGGGAGACCCAGTACTTC. Its product reads: CASSRAGGHRETQYF.